This entry lists 4 T cell receptor beta chains sequenced from one sample in a study of blood T cells in healthy people across ages. With a J-beta primer mix and a sample-barcoded 5' primer, a second PCR ran about 7 to 12 cycles. TCRdb itself ran the 5' RACE reads through MiXCR, one entry per CDR3 protein. The sample records more than 650,000 distinct CDR3 sequences, over 20% being singletons. The specimen was blood. Receptor source: a man between 70 and 80 years old in good health.

V is TRBV11-2 and J is TRBJ2-7; unclear D gene. The J call is doubtful: the DNA matches TRBJ2-1 better. Germline CDR1 reads SGHAT; CDR2 reads FQNNGV. This CDR3 has 13 amino acids. The CDR3 DNA reads as TGTGCCAGCACCCTAGGCTTCAGAAATGAGCAGTTCTTC. Translated: CASTLGFRNEQFF.

This clonotype was recorded a few times. V and J are TRBV20-1 and TRBJ1-2; D gene unclear. Germline CDR1 reads DFQATT; CDR2 reads SNEGSKA (reference sequence). This CDR3 region has 12 residues. The V end was cut by 0 bases, the J end by 5 bases, with 7 bases between. CDR3 sequence reads: CSAREQAYGYTF. CDR3 bases: TGCAGTGCTAGAGAGCAGGCGTATGGCTACACCTTC.

This clonotype was recorded a few times. The V gene is TRBV7-8, the J gene TRBJ2-5; TRBD2 aligns across 10 bases. Germline V CDR1 and CDR2: SGHVS, FQNEAQ. Unmatched junction bases numbered 6, after V lost 7 bases and J lost 4 bases. The CDR3 runs 14 residues. CDR3: CASTPSGGGETQYF. As DNA, the CDR3 is TGTGCCAGCACCCCTAGCGGGGGAGGAGAGACCCAGTACTTC.

Of note for this clonotype: Germline is not matched at one junction end, which may reflect a read error. In nucleotides, the CDR3 is TGTGCCAACAGTTATGGCGGCCTGAATGAAAAACTGTTTTTT. Amino acids: CANSYGGLNEKLFF. The rearrangement links TRBV12-3 or TRBV12-4 to TRBJ1-4; no definite D call. The CDR3 is 14 residues long.